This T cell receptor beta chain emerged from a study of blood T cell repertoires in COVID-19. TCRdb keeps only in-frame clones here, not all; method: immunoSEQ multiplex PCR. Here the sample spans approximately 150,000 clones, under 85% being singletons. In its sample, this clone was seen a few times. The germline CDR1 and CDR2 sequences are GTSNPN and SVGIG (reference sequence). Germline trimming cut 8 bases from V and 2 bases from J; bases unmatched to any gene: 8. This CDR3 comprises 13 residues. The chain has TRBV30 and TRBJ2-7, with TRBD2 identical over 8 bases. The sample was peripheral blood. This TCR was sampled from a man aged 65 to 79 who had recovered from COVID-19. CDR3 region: CAGNLAGTYEQYF. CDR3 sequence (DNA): TGTGCCGGAAATCTAGCGGGCACCTACGAGCAGTACTTC. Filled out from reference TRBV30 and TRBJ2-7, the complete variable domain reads SQTIHQWPATLVQPVGSPLSLECTVEGTSNPNLYWYRQAAGRGLQLLFYSVGIGQISSEVPQNLSASRPQDRQFILSSKKLLLSDSGFYLCAGNLAGTYEQYFGPGTRLTVT.